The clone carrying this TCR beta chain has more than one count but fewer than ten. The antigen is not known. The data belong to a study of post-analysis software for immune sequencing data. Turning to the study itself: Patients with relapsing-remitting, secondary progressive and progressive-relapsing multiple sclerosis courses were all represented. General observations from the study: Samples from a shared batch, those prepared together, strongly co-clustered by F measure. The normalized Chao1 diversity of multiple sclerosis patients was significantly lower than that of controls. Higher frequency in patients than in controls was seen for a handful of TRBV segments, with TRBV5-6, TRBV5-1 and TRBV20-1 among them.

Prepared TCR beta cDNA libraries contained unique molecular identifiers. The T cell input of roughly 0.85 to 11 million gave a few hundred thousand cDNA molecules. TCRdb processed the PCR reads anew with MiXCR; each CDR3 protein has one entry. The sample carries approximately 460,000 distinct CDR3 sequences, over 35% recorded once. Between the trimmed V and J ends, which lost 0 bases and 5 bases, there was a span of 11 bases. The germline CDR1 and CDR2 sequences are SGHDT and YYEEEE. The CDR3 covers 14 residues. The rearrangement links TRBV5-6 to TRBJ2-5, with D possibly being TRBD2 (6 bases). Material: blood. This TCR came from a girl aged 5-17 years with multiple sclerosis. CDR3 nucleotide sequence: TGTGCCAGCAGCTTGGATCCTGGGGGGGAGACCCAGTACTTC. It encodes CASSLDPGGETQYF.